A selection of T cell receptor beta chains follows, all from one sample in a study of T cell responses to AZD1222 COVID-19 vaccine. Using immunoSEQ multiplex PCR, the repertoire was profiled, and TCRdb retains in-frame clones only, with some absent. The sample comprises some 170,000 clones, around 94% of which are singletons, and roughly 5% rests with the top ten. Sequences were derived from peripheral blood, sampled 28 days after the second AZD1222 dose. The source of these receptors is an adult who received the AZD1222 COVID-19 vaccine. Each CDR3 is given without its conserved first and last residue. Fields, in order: V gene, clone size, J gene, CDR3 protein. Not all rows give a size; the values are once, few, many and, for expanded clones, a class.

v_call: TRBV7-2; clone_size: .; j_call: TRBJ1-5; cdr3_aa: ASSLGVYGVQPQH
v_call: TRBV19; clone_size: .; j_call: TRBJ2-7; cdr3_aa: ASSPRDTSYEQY
v_call: TRBV18; clone_size: .; j_call: TRBJ2-7; cdr3_aa: ASSPQGWSPNSYEQY
v_call: TRBV7-6; clone_size: .; j_call: TRBJ2-7; cdr3_aa: ASSLEGIEQY
v_call: TRBV3-1/TRBV3-2; clone_size: .; j_call: TRBJ2-5; cdr3_aa: ASSQRTAVMETQY
v_call: TRBV19; clone_size: .; j_call: TRBJ2-2; cdr3_aa: ASSQGPFPGELF
v_call: TRBV29-1; clone_size: .; j_call: TRBJ1-1; cdr3_aa: SAARGVGTEAF
v_call: TRBV14; clone_size: once; j_call: TRBJ2-5; cdr3_aa: ASSQDEGLRRETQY
v_call: TRBV18; clone_size: .; j_call: TRBJ1-2; cdr3_aa: ASSPRGEGDGYT
v_call: TRBV7-9; clone_size: once; j_call: TRBJ2-3; cdr3_aa: ASRPSTDTQY
v_call: TRBV6-5; clone_size: .; j_call: TRBJ2-7; cdr3_aa: ASTPGTTYEQY
v_call: TRBV19; clone_size: once; j_call: TRBJ2-1; cdr3_aa: ASSTGTTVNEQF
v_call: TRBV11-2; clone_size: few; j_call: TRBJ2-7; cdr3_aa: ASSYRGMVDEQY
v_call: TRBV3-1/TRBV3-2; clone_size: .; j_call: TRBJ2-1; cdr3_aa: ASSHRTSGRRRFSYNEQF